The TCR beta chain under discussion was sequenced for a study of T cells in localized non-small cell lung cancer. Study results and caveats: Among the tissues sampled, uninvolved adjacent lung had the highest T cell clonality, above tumor. The study linked higher blood T cell density to longer overall survival. One tumor region alone was sequenced, and heterogeneity therefore remains possible. For the top 100 tumor clones, a median around 55 also appeared in adjacent lung.

Sequencing used immunoSEQ multiplex PCR; TCRdb keeps in-frame clones, though not all of them. The data contain 25,000 to 35,000 clones, around nine tenths of them singletons. As for this clone: Its antigen is undetermined.

The V segment lost 5 bases and the J segment 6 bases; nucleotides outside the gene matches: 3. The CDR3 spans 14 residues. Germline CDR1 and CDR2: SGHTA and FQGNSA. V usage is TRBV7-2 and J usage is TRBJ1-6; 8 bases agree with TRBD1. The receptor was isolated from a female donor over 55 with stage III squamous cell lung carcinoma. Here the sequenced sample was peripheral blood, taken before any cancer treatment. CDR3 DNA sequence: TGTGCCAGCAGCCGACAGGGGTTTAATTCACCCCTCCACTTT. Protein product: CASSRQGFNSPLHF. Using reference TRBV7-2 and TRBJ1-6 for the parts outside the CDR3, the full variable domain is GAGVSQSPSNKVTEKGKDVELRCDPISGHTALYWYRQSLGQGLEFLIYFQGNSAPDKSGLPSDRFSAERTGGSVSTLTIQRTQQEDSAVYLCASSRQGFNSPLHFGNGTRLTVT.